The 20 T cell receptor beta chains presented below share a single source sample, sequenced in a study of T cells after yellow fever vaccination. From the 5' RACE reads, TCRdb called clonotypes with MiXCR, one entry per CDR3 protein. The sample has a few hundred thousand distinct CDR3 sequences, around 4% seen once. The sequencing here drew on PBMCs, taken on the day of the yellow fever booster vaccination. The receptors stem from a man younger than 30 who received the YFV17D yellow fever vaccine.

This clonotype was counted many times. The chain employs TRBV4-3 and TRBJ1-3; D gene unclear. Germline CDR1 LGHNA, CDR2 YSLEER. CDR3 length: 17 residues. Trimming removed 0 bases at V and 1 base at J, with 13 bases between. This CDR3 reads CASSQDAGPGSGNTIYF. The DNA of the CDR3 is TGCGCCAGCAGCCAAGATGCCGGGCCGGGTTCTGGAAACACCATATATTTT.

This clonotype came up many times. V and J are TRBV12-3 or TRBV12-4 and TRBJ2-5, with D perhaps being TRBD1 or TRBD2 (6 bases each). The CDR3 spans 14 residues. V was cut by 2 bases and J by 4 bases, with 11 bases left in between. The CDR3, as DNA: TGTGCCAGCAGTTTACGGGGGCCCGGAGAGACCCAGTACTTC. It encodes CASSLRGPGETQYF.

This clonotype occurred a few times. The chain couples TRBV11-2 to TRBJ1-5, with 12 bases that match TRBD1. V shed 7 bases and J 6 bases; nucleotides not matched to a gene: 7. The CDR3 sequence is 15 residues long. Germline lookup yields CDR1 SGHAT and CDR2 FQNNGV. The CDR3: CASTAGTGGSQPQHF. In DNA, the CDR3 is TGTGCCAGCACGGCCGGGACAGGGGGCAGTCAGCCCCAGCATTTT.

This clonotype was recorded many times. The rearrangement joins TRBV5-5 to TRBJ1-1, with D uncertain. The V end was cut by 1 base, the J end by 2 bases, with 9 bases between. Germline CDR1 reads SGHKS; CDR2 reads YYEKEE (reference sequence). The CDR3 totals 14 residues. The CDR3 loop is CASSLRQANTEAFF. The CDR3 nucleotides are TGTGCCAGCAGCTTGCGCCAAGCAAACACTGAAGCTTTCTTT.

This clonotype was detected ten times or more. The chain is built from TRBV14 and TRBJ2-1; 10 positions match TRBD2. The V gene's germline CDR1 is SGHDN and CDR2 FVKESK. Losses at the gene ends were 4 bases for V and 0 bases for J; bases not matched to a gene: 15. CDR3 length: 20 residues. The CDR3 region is CASSPRLGLAAFSSYNEQFF. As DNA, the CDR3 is TGTGCCAGCAGCCCTCGTCTCGGACTAGCGGCCTTTAGCTCCTACAATGAGCAGTTCTTC. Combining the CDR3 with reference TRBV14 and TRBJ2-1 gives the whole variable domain EAGVTQFPSHSVIEKGQTVTLRCDPISGHDNLYWYRRVMGKEIKFLLHFVKESKQDESGMPNNRFLAERTGGTYSTLKVQPAELEDSGVYFCASSPRLGLAAFSSYNEQFFGPGTRLTVL.

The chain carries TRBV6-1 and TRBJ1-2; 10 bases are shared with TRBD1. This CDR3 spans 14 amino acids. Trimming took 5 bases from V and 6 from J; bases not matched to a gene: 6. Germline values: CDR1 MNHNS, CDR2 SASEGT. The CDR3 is CASSLRQGADGYTF. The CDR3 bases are TGTGCCAGCAGTCTGCGACAGGGGGCAGATGGCTACACCTTC.

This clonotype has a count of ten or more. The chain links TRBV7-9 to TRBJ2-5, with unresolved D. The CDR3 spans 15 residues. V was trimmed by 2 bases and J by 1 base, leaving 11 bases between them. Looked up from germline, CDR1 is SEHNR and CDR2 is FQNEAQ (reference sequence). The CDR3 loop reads CASSLTSEAQETQYF. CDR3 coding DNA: TGTGCCAGCAGCTTAACCAGCGAAGCCCAAGAGACCCAGTACTTC.

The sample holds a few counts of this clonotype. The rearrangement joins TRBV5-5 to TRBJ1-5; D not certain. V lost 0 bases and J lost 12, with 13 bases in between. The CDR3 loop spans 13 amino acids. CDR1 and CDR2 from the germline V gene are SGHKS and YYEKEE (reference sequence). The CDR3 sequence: CASSLGEATLQHF. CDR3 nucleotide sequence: TGTGCCAGCAGCTTGGGAGAGGCGACACTCCAGCATTTT.

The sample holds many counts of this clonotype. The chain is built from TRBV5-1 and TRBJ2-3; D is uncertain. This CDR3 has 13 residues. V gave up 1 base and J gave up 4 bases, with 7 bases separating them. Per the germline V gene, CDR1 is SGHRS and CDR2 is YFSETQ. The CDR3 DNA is TGCGCCAGCAGCTTGCGTTTCGCAGATACGCAGTATTTT. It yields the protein CASSLRFADTQYF.

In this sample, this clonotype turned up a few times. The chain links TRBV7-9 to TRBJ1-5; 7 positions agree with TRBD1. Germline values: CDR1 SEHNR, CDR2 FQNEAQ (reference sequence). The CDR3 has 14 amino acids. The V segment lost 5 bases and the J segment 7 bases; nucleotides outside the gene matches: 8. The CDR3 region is CASSRPGQSQPQHF. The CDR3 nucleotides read TGTGCCAGCAGCAGACCGGGACAGTCACAGCCCCAGCATTTT.

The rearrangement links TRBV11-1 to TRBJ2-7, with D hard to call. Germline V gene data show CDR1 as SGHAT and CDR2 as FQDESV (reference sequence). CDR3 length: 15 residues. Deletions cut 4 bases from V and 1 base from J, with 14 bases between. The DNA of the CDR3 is TGTGCCAGCAGCTCACCTAAGGAGAATTCCTACGAGCAGTACTTC. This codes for CASSSPKENSYEQYF. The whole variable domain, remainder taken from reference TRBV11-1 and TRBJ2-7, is EAEVAQSPRYKITEKSQAVAFWCDPISGHATLYWYRQILGQGPELLVQFQDESVVDDSQLPKDRFSAERLKGVDSTLKIQPAELGDSAMYLCASSSPKENSYEQYFGPGTRLTVT.

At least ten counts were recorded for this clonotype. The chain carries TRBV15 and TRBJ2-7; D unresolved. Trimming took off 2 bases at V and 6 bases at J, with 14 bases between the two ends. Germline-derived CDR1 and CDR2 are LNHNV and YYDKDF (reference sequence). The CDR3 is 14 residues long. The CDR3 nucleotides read TGTGCCACCAGCAGAATAAAATCAGGCGGCGAGCAGTACTTC. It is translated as CATSRIKSGGEQYF.

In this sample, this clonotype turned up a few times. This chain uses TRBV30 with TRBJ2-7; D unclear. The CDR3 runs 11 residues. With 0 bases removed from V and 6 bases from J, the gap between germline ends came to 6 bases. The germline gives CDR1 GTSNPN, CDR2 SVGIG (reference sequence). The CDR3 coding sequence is TGTGCCTGGAGTGTAAGGGTCGAGCAGTACTTC. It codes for CAWSVRVEQYF.

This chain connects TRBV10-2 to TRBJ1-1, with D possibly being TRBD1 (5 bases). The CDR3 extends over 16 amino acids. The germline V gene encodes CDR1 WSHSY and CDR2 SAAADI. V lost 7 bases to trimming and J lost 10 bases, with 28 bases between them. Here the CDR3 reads CASIKVVGALEPTAFF. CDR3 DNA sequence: TGCGCCAGCATCAAAGTCGTCGGGGCCCTCGAGCCGACAGCTTTCTTT.

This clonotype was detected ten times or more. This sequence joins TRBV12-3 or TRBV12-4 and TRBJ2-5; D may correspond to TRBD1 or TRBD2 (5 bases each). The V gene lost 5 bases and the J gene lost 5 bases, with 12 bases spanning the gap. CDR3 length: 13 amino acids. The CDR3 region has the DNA TGTGCCAGCAGTATCTTGGGGGAGGAGACCCAGTACTTC. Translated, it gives CASSILGEETQYF.

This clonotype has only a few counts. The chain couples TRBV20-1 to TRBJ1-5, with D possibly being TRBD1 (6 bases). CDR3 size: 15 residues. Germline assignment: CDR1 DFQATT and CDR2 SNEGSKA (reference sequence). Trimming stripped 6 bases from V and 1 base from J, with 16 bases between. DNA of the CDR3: TGCAGTGCCGAGGGAGGGGGGAACAGCAATCAGCCCCAGCATTTT. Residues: CSAEGGGNSNQPQHF.

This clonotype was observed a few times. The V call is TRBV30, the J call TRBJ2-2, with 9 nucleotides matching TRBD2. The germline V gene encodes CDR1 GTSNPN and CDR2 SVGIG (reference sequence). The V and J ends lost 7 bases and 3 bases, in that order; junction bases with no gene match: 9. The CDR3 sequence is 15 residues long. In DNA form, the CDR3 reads TGTGCCTTGACACGCGGGGGGGCCCACACCGGGGAGCTGTTTTTT. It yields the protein CALTRGGAHTGELFF. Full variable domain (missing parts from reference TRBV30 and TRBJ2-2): SQTIHQWPATLVQPVGSPLSLECTVEGTSNPNLYWYRQAAGRGLQLLFYSVGIGQISSEVPQNLSASRPQDRQFILSSKKLLLSDSGFYLCALTRGGAHTGELFFGEGSRLTVL.

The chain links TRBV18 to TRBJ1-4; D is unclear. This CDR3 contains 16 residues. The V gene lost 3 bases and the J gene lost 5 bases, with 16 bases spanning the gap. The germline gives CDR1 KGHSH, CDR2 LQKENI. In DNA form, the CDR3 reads TGTGCCAGCTCACCCGGTCGGGAGAGAGCGAATGAAAAACTGTTTTTT. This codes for CASSPGRERANEKLFF.

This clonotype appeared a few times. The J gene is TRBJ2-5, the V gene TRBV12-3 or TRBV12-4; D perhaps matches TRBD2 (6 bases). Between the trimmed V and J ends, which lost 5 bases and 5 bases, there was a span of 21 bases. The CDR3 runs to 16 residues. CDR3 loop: CASSLGEAGRGETQYF. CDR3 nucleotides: TGTGCCAGCAGTCTCGGGGAGGCGGGGAGAGGGGAGACCCAGTACTTC.

As DNA, the CDR3 is TGCGCCAGCAGCTATGTGGTAGGGGAGACAGAGATCGATACGCAGTATTTT. Its protein is CASSYVVGETEIDTQYF. This chain uses TRBV5-1 with TRBJ2-3, with D possibly called TRBD1 or TRBD2 (5 bases each). This CDR3 region has 17 residues. With 3 bases removed from V and 6 bases from J, the gap between germline ends came to 23 bases. Germline CDR1 reads SGHRS; CDR2 reads YFSETQ.